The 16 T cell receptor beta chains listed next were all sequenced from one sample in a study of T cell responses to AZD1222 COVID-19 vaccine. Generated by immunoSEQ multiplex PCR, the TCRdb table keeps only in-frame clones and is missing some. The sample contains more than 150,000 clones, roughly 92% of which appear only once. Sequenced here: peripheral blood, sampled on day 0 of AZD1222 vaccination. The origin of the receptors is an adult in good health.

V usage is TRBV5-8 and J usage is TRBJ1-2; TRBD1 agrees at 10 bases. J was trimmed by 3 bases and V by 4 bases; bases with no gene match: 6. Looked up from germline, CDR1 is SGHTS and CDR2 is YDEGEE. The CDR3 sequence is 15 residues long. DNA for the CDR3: TGTGCCAGCAGCGAACGAGGACAGGGGGACTATGGCTACACCTTC. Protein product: CASSERGQGDYGYTF.

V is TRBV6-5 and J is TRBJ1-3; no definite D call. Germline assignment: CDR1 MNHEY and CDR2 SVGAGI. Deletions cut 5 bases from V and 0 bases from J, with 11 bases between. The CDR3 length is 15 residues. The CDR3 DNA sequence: TGTGCCAGCAGTACACCGCTAGTCTCTGGAAACACCATATATTTT. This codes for CASSTPLVSGNTIYF.

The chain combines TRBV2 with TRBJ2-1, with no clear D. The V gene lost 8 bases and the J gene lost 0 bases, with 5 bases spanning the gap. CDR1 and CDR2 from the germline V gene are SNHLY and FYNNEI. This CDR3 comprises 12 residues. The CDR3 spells CASGNSYNEQFF. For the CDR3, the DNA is TGTGCCAGCGGCAACTCCTACAATGAGCAGTTCTTC.

The CDR3 DNA is TGTGCCAGCAGCAGCCGCAGGGGGGCCCCCACAGATACGCAGTATTTT. Protein product: CASSSRRGAPTDTQYF. The chain carries TRBV7-9 and TRBJ2-3; possibly TRBD1 for D (7 bases). CDR1 SEHNR and CDR2 FQNEAQ come from the germline V gene (reference sequence). The V gene lost 5 bases and the J gene lost 2 bases, with 17 bases spanning the gap. This CDR3 is 16 amino acids long. Together with reference TRBV7-9 and TRBJ2-3, the CDR3 gives the full variable domain: DTGVSQNPRHKITKRGQNVTFRCDPISEHNRLYWYRQTLGQGPEFLTYFQNEAQLEKSRLLSDRFSAERPKGSFSTLEIQRTEQGDSAMYLCASSSRRGAPTDTQYFGPGTRLTVL.

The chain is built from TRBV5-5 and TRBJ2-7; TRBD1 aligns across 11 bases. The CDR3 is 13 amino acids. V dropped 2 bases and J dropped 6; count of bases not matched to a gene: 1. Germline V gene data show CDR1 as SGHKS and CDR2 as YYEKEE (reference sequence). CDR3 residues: CASSFGTGGEQYV. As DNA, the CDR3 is TGTGCCAGCAGCTTCGGGACAGGGGGCGAGCAGTACGTC.

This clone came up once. The CDR3 DNA sequence: TGTGCCAGCAGCTTAGACGGGGTAATAGGACAGCCCCAGCATTTT. Translation: CASSLDGVIGQPQHF. This chain links TRBV7-2 with TRBJ1-5, with no clear D. V was shortened by 1 base and J by 7 bases, with 14 bases between the two germline ends. The CDR3 length is 15 residues. Per germline, CDR1 SGHTA and CDR2 FQGNSA.

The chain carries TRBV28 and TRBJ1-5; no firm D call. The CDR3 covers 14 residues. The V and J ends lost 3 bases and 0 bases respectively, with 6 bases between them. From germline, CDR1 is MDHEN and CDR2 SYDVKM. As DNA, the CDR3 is TGTGCCAGCAGTTTGTCCATTAGCAATCAGCCCCAGCATTTT. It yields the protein CASSLSISNQPQHF.

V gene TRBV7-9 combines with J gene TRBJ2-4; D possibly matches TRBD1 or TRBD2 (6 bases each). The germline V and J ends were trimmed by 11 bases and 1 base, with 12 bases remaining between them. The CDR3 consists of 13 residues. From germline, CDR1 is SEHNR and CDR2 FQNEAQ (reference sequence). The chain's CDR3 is CAGGGGAKNIQYF. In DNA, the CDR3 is TGTGCCGGGGGCGGAGGGGCCAAAAACATTCAGTACTTC.

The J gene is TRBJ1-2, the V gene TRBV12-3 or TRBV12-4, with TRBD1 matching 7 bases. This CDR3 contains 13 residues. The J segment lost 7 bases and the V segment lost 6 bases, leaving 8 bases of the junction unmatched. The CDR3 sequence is CASSPTGAGGYTF. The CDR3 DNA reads TGTGCCAGCAGCCCTACAGGGGCAGGTGGCTACACCTTC.

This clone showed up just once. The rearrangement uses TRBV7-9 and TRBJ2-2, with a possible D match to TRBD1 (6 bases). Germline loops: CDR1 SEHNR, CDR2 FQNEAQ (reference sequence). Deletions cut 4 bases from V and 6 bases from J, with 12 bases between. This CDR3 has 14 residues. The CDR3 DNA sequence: TGTGCCAGCAGCTCTCGGACAGTACCCGGGGAGCTGTTTTTT. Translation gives CASSSRTVPGELFF.

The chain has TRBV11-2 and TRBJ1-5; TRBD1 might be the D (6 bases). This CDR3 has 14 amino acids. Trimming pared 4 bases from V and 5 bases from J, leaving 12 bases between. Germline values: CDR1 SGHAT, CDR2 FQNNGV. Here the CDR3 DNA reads TGTGCCAGCAGCTCCAGCCCAGGGGATCAGCCCCAGCATTTT. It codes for CASSSSPGDQPQHF.

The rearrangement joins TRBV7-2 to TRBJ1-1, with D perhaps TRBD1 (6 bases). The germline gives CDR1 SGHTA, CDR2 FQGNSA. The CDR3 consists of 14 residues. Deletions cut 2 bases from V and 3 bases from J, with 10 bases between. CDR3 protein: CASSLKQGYTEAFF. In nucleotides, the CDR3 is TGTGCCAGCAGCTTAAAACAGGGATACACTGAAGCTTTCTTT.

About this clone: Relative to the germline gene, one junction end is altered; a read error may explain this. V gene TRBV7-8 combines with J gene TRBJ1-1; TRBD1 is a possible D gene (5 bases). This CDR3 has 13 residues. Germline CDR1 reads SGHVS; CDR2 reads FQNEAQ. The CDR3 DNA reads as TGTGCCAGCAGCCTAGGGGCGAACGCTGAAGCTTTCTTT. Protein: CASSLGANAEAFF.

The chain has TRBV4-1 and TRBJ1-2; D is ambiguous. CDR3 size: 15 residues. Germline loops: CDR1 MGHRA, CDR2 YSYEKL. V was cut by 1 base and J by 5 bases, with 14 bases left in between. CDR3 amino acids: CASSQASPPGYGYTF. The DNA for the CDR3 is TGCGCCAGCAGCCAAGCCTCCCCCCCAGGTTATGGCTACACCTTC.

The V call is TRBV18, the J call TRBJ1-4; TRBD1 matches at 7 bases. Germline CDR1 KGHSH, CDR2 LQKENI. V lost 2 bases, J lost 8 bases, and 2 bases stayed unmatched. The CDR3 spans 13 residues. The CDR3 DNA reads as TGTGCCAGCTCACCAAAGACAGGGGAAAAACTGTTTTTT. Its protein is CASSPKTGEKLFF.

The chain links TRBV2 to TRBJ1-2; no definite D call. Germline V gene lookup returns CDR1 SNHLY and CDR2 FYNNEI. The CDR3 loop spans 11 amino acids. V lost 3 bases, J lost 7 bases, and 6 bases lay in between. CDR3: CASSDRVGYTF. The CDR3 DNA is TGTGCCAGCAGTGACCGGGTTGGCTACACCTTC.